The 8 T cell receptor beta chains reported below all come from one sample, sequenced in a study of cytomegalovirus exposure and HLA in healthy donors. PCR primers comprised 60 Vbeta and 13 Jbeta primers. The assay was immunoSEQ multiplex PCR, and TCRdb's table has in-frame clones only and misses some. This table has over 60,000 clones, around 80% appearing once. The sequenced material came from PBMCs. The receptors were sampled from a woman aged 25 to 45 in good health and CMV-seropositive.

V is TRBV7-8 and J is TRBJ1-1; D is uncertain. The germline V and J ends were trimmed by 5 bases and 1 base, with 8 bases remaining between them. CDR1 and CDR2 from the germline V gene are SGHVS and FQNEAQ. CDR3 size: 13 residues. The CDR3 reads CASSTHWNTEAFF. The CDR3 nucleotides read TGTGCCAGCAGCACTCACTGGAACACTGAAGCTTTCTTT.

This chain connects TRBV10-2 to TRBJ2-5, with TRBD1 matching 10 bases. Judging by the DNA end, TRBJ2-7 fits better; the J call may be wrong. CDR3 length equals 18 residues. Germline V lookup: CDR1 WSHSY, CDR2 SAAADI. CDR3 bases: TGCGCCAGCAGCGATTCCGGGACAGGGGCTACGACTACCTACGAGCAGTACTTC. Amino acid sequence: CASSDSGTGATTTYEQYF.

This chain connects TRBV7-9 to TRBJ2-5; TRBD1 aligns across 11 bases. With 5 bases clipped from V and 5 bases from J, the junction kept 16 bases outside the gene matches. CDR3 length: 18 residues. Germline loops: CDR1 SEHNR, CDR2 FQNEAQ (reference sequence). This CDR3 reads CASSRLVKDRGPRETQYF. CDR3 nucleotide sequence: TGTGCCAGCAGCCGCCTCGTTAAGGACAGGGGGCCTCGGGAGACCCAGTACTTC.

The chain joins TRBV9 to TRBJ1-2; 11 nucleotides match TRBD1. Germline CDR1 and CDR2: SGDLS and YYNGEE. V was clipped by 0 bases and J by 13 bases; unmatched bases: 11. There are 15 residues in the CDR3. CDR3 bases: TGTGCCAGCAGCGTAGAATTGTGGGACAGGGGGTTTGTCACCTTC. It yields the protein CASSVELWDRGFVTF.

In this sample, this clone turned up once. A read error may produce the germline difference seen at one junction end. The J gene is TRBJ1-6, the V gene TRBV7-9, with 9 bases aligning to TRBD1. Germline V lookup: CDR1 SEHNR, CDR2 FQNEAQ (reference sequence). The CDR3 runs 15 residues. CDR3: CSSSSGQGMISPLHF. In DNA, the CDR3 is TGTTCCAGCAGCTCTGGACAGGGGATGATTTCACCCCTCCACTTT.

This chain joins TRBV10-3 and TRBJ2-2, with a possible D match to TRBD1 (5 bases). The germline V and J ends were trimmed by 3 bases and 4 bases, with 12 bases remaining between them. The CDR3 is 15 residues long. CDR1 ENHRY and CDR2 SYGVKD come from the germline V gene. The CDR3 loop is CAISEWGQSTGELFF. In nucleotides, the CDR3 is TGTGCCATCAGTGAATGGGGCCAAAGCACCGGGGAGCTGTTTTTT.

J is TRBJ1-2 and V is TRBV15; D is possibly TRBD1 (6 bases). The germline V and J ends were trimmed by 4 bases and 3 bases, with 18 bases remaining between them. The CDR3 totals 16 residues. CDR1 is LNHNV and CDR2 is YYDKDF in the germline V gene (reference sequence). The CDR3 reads CATSKGEGRQDYGYTF. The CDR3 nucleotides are TGTGCCACCAGCAAAGGGGAGGGGCGACAGGACTATGGCTACACCTTC.

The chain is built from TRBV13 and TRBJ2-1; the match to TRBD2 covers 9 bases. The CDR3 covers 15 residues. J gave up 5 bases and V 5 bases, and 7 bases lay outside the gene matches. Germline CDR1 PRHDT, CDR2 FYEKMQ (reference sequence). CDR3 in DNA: TGTGCCAGCAGCGGGACTAGCAGGTCGAACAATGAGCAGTTCTTC. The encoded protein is CASSGTSRSNNEQFF.